This T cell receptor (beta chain) was sequenced in a study of identical twins (dated by TCRdb to 2016 to 2017). About the study as a whole: To test whether fetal clonotypes persist, the study used deep sequencing on TCR alpha and beta repertoires from monozygotic twins, unrelated adults of various ages, and cord blood. To rule out contamination, replicate twin experiments were performed at different times with different library preparation protocols.

Every donor was a healthy Caucasian. The twin cohort comprised three pairs of female monozygotic twins, all aged about 18 to 29 years. Positive isolation kits from Invitrogen were used to isolate the CD4+ and CD8+ T cell populations. The library came from 5' RACE. For sequencing, an Illumina HiSeq 2000 was employed. A universal primer binding site was introduced by template switching, and a unique molecular identifier was present in the final cDNA, enabling accurate counting of TCR cDNA molecules. Specific primers in the conserved constant-segment region were used to synthesize first-strand cDNA for the TCR alpha and beta chains. To control for contamination, each cDNA library was double barcoded with a SMART-Mk sample barcode plus Illumina barcodes. TruSeq adapter sequences, together with Illumina sample barcodes, were added in two successive PCR steps. Sequencing of the TCR alpha and beta cDNA libraries was done on the Illumina HiSeq platform using custom primers. Concerning the study's data processing: Unique molecular identifiers were extracted from raw reads with MiGEC, and CDR3 positions were determined with MiXCR. Recombination models were inferred per individual with the repgenHMM and IGoR tools using an EM algorithm. The analysis of shared clonotypes was done with the tcR package in R, with sharing normalized by the product of cloneset sizes. Out-of-frame nonproductive sequences were analyzed to study raw recombination free of thymic and clonal selection effects. In TCRdb, the public reads were trimmed at Q25 with fastp and aligned with MiXCR, with productive beta chains retained. Here each entry gathers all rows of one CDR3 protein and keeps the most common genes and DNA. TCRdb's processing, not the study's, gives the V and J calls here. Counted in this sample were 430,000 or so distinct CDR3 sequences; 24% of them appeared once. The ten largest clones represent about 3% of the sample.

This clonotype was found a few times. Its specific antigen is unknown. No clone much larger than this one lies a single base away; base qualities are absent. Study-wide conclusions, independent of this receptor: Compared with coincidental sharing between unrelated individuals, out-of-frame TCR alpha sequences shared between twins had an excess of sequences with low generation probability. Excess twin sharing in beta out-of-frame sequences was weaker because fewer shared sequences lowered the signal-to-noise ratio. Zero-insertion analyses could be partly confounded by invariant T cells such as MAIT and iNKT, although diverse VJ usage argued against such confounding for most clonotypes. Conclusions relied on cross-sectional statistical analysis, since the same donors could not be followed over many years. Fewer insertions were carried by abundant cord blood beta clonotypes; a weaker similar trend was observed in young adult naive repertoires, while no such trend was observed in memory repertoires. Out-of-frame TCR alpha sharing in monozygotic twins was systematically underestimated by recombination models, whereas sharing between unrelated individuals was in agreement with the recombination models.

The germline V gene sets CDR1 to SGDLS and CDR2 to YYNGEE. The CDR3 numbers 17 residues from cysteine through phenylalanine. Just the 51-base CDR3 DNA is kept, in frame starting at base 1. V loses 4 bases at its end and J loses 3 bases; junction bases beyond the gene matches: 11. The data were also submitted as part of a second study, on T cells expressing NK-cell markers. Per that second paper: In sorted CD3+CD56+NKG2C+, CD3+CD56+NKG2C- and CD3+CD56-NKG2C+ T-cell subsets from several donors, TCR beta-chain repertoires were profiled. Among the eight sequenced donors, only one was HCMV-seronegative, while the other seven were HCMV-seropositive. To restrict sorting to alphabetaTCR-expressing T cells, an anti-gammadeltaTCR antibody was added in several experiments. In about 6 donors, the dominant CD3+CD56+NKG2C+ clonotypes were found to rank among the top 10 CD8+ clonotypes and to make up roughly 1.0-8% of CD8+ T cells. Those dominant clonotypes were again the most abundant among CD3+CD56-NKG2C+ cells in four donors, at about 28.3-60.1%. Whether the expanded NKG2C-expressing T cell clones were specific for HCMV antigens was left unclear. All eight donors whose samples were sequenced were randomly selected healthy volunteers, three of them men and five women. To determine HCMV serostatus, a commercial ELISA kit was used to detect HCMV-specific IgG in serum. MIGEC handled demultiplexing of the reads and grouping by UMI, while MiTCR was used to assemble and quantify clonotypes. To remove erroneous sequences, TCR cDNA sequences were retained only when supported by two or more reads. Downstream repertoire analysis used the tcR package, and clonotypes were matched across fractions by CDR3 nucleotide sequence plus V segment. VDJmatch was used to annotate antigen specificity against VDJdb, with one amino acid substitution in CDR3 permitted.

Sequenced sample: CD4+ T cells sorted from blood. This clonotype was sampled from a woman under 30 in good health. The chain is encoded by TRBV9 joined to TRBJ2-2; the central 8 bases match TRBD2. The CDR3 corresponds to CASSHRLATQYTGELFF. DNA sequence: TGTGCCAGCAGCCACCGACTAGCGACACAATACACCGGGGAGCTGTTTTTT.